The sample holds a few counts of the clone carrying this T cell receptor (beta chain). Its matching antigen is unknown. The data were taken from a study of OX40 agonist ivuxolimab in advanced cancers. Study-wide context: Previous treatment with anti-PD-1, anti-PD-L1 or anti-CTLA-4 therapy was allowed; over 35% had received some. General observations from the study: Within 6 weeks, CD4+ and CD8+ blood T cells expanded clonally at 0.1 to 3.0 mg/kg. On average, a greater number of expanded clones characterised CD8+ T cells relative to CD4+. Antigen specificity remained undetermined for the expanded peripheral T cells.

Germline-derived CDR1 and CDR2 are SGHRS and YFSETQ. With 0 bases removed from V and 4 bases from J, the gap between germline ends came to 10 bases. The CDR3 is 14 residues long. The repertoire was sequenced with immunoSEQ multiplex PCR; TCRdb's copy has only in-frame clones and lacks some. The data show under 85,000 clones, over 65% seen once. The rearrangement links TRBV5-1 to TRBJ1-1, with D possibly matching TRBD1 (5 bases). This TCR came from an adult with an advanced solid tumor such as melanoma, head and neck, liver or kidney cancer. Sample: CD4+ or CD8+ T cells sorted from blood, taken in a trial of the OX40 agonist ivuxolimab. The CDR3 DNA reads TGCGCCAGCAGCTTGGGGGGGATCGGCACTGAAGCTTTCTTT. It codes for CASSLGGIGTEAFF.